This TCR beta chain was sequenced during a study of blood T cell repertoires in COVID-19. Background on the study: The United States, Italy and Spain supplied acute and convalescent COVID-19 samples. From T cells, B-cell-depleted T cells, or PBMCs came the material, which was cDNA or gDNA.

The junction had 5 bases not matched to a gene; V was cut back by 4 bases and J by 5 bases. CDR1 is KGHSH, CDR2 LQKENI, per germline. The CDR3 consists of 14 residues. In the authors' methods: Amplification with reference gene primers provided the estimates of nucleated cell counts. Repertoires were generated with immunoSEQ multiplex PCR, while TCRdb's copy carries only in-frame clones and drops some. That table furnishes V, J and clone size, whereas the DNA furnished D and trimming. Of around 300,000 clones in the sample, around 90% were seen once. This sequence was found in a man younger than 35 with active or convalescent COVID-19. Specimen: peripheral blood. The chain recombines TRBV18 with TRBJ2-7, with 10 bases identical to TRBD2. The CDR3 nucleotides read TGTGCCAGCTCACAAGCGGGGGGGCGGAACGAGCAGTACTTC. It translates to CASSQAGGRNEQYF.